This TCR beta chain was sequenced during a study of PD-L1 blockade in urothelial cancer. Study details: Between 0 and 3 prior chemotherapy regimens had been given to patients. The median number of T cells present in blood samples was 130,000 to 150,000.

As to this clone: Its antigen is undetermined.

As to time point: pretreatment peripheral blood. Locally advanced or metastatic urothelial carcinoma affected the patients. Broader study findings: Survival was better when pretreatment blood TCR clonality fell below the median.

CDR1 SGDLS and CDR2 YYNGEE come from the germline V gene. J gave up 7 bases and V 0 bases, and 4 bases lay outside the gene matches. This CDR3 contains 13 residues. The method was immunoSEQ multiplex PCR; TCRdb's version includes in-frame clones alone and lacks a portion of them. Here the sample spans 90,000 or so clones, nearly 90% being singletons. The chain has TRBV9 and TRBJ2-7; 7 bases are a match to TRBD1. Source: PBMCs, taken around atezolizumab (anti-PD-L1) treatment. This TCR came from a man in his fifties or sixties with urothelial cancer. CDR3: CASSVEGAREQYF. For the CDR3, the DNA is TGTGCCAGCAGCGTAGAGGGGGCGCGGGAGCAGTACTTC.